Listed below are T cell receptor beta chains from one sample, sequenced in a study of early T cells in non-severe SARS-CoV-2 infection. TCRdb re-derived calls from the 5' RACE reads in MiXCR, one entry per CDR3 protein. The sample includes under 60,000 distinct CDR3 sequences, over 7% of them seen just once. The specimen was whole blood. These receptors were obtained from an adult who was a healthcare worker with PCR-confirmed SARS-CoV-2 infection or an uninfected control (not recorded which). The conserved cysteine and the conserved F or W are not part of the CDR3 here.

v_call	j_call	cdr3_aa
TRBV5-1	TRBJ1-1	ASSSGTENTEAF
TRBV9	TRBJ1-3	ASSAAGGGSGNTIY
TRBV12-3/TRBV12-4	TRBJ2-1	ASRRRLGIDEQF
TRBV4-2	TRBJ2-3	ASSQARWGGTDTQY
TRBV7-6	TRBJ2-7	ASSLAQGDYEQY
TRBV20-1	TRBJ1-1	SARVLNTEAF
TRBV2	TRBJ2-5	ASSDRGLRHQETQY
TRBV7-9	TRBJ2-1	ASSWDVDEQF
TRBV7-9	TRBJ1-1	ASSLAGRAEAF
TRBV7-9	TRBJ1-5	ASSSDSNQPQH
TRBV20-1	TRBJ2-2	SATGGRGTGELF
TRBV21-1	TRBJ1-1	ASSTPPESRNTEAF
TRBV25-1	TRBJ1-2	ASSESMALRDGYT
TRBV2	TRBJ2-1	ASSDQGGRNEQF
TRBV15	TRBJ2-5	ATSRDRATQY
TRBV3-1	TRBJ1-4	ASSQVVGGSEKLF
TRBV27	TRBJ2-1	ASSFGELGFQA
TRBV6-1	TRBJ1-2	ASSEVPGHSTDYT
TRBV6-1	TRBJ2-1	ASRVPGPRGGEQF
TRBV7-8	TRBJ2-2	ASSLVRVRPTGTGELF
TRBV2	TRBJ1-1	ASTVQGMNTEAF
TRBV10-2	TRBJ1-1	ASKRRQNTEAF
TRBV20-1	TRBJ2-3	SARSGVTDTQY
TRBV6-1	TRBJ1-2	AAEQHGGYT
TRBV20-1	TRBJ2-7	SASHNAEPNEQY
TRBV4-1	TRBJ1-6	ASSPHGGDGSPLH
TRBV7-9	TRBJ1-2	ASSIGAPDFGVYGYT
TRBV4-1	TRBJ2-5	ASSRQWSETQY
TRBV7-2	TRBJ1-3	ASSLSDSRLGNTIY
TRBV3-1	TRBJ1-1	ASSYQRQNTEAF
TRBV18	TRBJ1-1	ASSPTQGTEAF
TRBV12-3/TRBV12-4	TRBJ1-3	ATIRLPSSGNTIY
TRBV9	TRBJ2-1	ASSLAGGLYEQF
TRBV4-1	TRBJ2-2	ASSQKSGTTGELF
TRBV6-2/TRBV6-3	TRBJ2-1	ASSYASVGGKSDEQF
TRBV30	TRBJ1-2	AWRRGFGGRGYT
TRBV6-2/TRBV6-3	TRBJ2-6	ASSSSGTGANVLT
TRBV5-4	TRBJ2-3	ASSKAGVRDTQY
TRBV9	TRBJ2-1	ASSVEAEQF
TRBV18	TRBJ2-1	ASSPKGGEQF
TRBV6-4	TRBJ2-3	ASSSAGGSTDTQY
TRBV7-3	TRBJ2-6	ASSLAAGAGANVLT
TRBV30	TRBJ2-1	AWSHQGPSNEQF
TRBV7-8	TRBJ2-1	ASSSPSTVGEQF
TRBV19	TRBJ1-4	ASCQTTNEKLF
TRBV5-1	TRBJ1-4	ASTRGPRSEEKLF
TRBV19	TRBJ2-1	ASSRTSGGTIAYNEQF
TRBV20-1	TRBJ2-4	SARVGTVGPKNIQY
TRBV20-1	TRBJ2-3	SARDPASGGTLVSTDTQY